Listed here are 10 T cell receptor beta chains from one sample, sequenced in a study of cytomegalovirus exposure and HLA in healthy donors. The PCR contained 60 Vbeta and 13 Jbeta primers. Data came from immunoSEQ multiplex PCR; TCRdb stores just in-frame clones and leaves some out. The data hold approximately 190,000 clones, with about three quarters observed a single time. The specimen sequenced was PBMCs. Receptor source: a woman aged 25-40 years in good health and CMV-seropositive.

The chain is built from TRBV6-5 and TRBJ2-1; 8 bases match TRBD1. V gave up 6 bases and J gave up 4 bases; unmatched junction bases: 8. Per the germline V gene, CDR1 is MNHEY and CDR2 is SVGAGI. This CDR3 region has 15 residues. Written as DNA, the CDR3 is TGTGCCAGCAGCCGAGGACAGGGTGGTTACAATGAGCAGTTCTTC. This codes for CASSRGQGGYNEQFF.

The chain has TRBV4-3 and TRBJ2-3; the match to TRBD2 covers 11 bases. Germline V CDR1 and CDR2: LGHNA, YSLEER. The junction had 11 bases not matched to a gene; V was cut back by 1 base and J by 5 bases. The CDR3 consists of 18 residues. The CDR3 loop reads CASSQGSSGGPGGDTQYF. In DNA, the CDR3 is TGCGCCAGCAGCCAAGGTTCTAGCGGGGGGCCCGGAGGAGATACGCAGTATTTT.

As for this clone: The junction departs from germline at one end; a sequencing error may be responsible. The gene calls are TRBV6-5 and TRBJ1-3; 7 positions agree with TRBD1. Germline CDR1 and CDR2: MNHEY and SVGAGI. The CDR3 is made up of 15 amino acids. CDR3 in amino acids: CTSSPGQASGNTIYF. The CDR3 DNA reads TGTACCAGCAGTCCAGGACAGGCCTCTGGAAACACCATATATTTT.

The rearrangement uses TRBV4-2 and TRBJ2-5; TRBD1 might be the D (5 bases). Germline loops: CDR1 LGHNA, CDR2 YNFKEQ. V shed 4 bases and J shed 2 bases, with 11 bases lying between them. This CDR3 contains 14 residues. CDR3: CASSPQGEQETQYF. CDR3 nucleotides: TGTGCCAGCAGCCCCCAAGGGGAACAAGAGACCCAGTACTTC.

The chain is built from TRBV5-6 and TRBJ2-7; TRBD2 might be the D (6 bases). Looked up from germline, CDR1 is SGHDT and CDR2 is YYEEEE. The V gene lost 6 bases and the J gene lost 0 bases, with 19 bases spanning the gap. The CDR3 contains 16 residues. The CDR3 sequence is CASTPDAGLNSYEQYF. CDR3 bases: TGTGCCAGCACCCCCGACGCGGGACTGAACTCCTACGAGCAGTACTTC.

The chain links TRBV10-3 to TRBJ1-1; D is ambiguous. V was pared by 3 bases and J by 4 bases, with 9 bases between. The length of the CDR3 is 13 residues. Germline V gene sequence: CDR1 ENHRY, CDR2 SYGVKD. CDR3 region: CAISEEEITEAFF. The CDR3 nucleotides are TGTGCCATCAGTGAAGAGGAGATCACTGAAGCTTTCTTT.

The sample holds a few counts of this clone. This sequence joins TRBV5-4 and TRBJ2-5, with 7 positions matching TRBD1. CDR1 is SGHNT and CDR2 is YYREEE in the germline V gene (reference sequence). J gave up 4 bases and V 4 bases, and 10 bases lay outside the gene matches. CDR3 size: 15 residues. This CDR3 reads CASSPQTGSGETQYF. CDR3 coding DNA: TGTGCCAGCAGCCCACAGACAGGGAGCGGAGAGACCCAGTACTTC.

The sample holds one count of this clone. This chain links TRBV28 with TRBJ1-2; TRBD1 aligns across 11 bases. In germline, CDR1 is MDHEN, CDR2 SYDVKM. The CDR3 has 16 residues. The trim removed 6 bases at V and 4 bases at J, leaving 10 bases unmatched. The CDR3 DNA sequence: TGTGCCAGCAGCAACCCCGGACAGGGGGCAGGCTATGGCTACACCTTC. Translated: CASSNPGQGAGYGYTF.

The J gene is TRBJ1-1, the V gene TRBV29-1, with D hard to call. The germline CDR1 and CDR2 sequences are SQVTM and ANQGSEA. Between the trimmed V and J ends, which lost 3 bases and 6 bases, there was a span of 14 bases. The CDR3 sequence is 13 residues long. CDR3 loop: CSVEKGVPAEAFF. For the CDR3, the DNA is TGCAGCGTTGAGAAAGGAGTCCCGGCTGAAGCTTTCTTT.

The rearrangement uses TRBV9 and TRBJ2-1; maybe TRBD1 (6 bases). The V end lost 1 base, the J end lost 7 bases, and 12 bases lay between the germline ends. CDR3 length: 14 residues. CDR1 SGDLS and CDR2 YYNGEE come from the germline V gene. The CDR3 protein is CASSVSRGENEQFF. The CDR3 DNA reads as TGTGCCAGCAGCGTAAGCAGGGGCGAGAATGAGCAGTTCTTC.